These 21 T cell receptor beta chains were sequenced from one sample in a study of blood T cell repertoires in COVID-19. Some clones are missing from TCRdb's copy, which holds only in-frame ones; the method was immunoSEQ multiplex PCR. The sample lists some 190,000 clones; 70% to 90% were seen once. Material for sequencing was PBMCs or T cells enriched from blood (not recorded which). The receptors here all came from a man between 25 and 39 years old with acute COVID-19.

CDR3 DNA: TGTGCCAGCAGCGAGACAGGGGCCACCTCCTACGAGCAGTACTTC. It specifies CASSETGATSYEQYF. The rearrangement links TRBV6-5 to TRBJ2-7, with 8 bases matching TRBD1. The CDR3 extends over 15 amino acids. Germline values: CDR1 MNHEY, CDR2 SVGAGI. J lost 0 bases, V lost 6 bases, and 7 bases had no gene match.

This chain links TRBV27 with TRBJ2-7; 8 bases line up with TRBD2. Germline V CDR1 and CDR2: MNHEY, SMNVEV (reference sequence). V dropped 6 bases and J dropped 0; count of bases not matched to a gene: 10. The CDR3 spans 16 residues. DNA for the CDR3: TGTGCCAGCAGATTGTCGGGGGGGCTGAGCTCCTACGAGCAGTACTTC. Protein product: CASRLSGGLSSYEQYF.

This clone was found a few times. The chain has TRBV11-2 and TRBJ1-2; 7 bases agree with TRBD1. In germline, CDR1 is SGHAT, CDR2 FQNNGV. This CDR3 has 13 residues. Trimming removed 5 bases from V and 4 bases from J; junction bases left unmatched: 4. The CDR3 loop reads CASSDREVYGYTF. CDR3 DNA sequence: TGTGCCAGCAGCGACAGGGAAGTCTATGGCTACACCTTC.

This clone has more than one count but fewer than ten. The chain joins TRBV6-1 to TRBJ2-5, with D tentatively TRBD2 (7 bases). Germline CDR1 reads MNHNS; CDR2 reads SASEGT. V gave up 0 bases and J gave up 5 bases, with 16 bases separating them. The CDR3 covers 16 residues. DNA for the CDR3: TGTGCCAGCAGTGAAGCTGGAGGGGGGGTCGGGGAGACCCAGTACTTC. Protein product: CASSEAGGGVGETQYF.

This clone was recorded once. The gene calls are TRBV7-3 and TRBJ2-3; possible D gene TRBD2, 6 bases. The CDR3 loop spans 14 amino acids. V was shortened by 4 bases and J by 7 bases, with 15 bases between the two germline ends. Germline V gene data show CDR1 as SGHTA and CDR2 as FQGTGA. The CDR3 DNA follows: TGTGCCAGCAGCTCAGGACTAACCTCAAATACGCAGTATTTT. Translated: CASSSGLTSNTQYF.

The table lists this clone with a few counts. The chain uses TRBV30 and TRBJ1-6; TRBD1 matches at 8 bases. In germline, CDR1 is GTSNPN, CDR2 SVGIG (reference sequence). The V segment lost 8 bases and the J segment 6 bases; nucleotides outside the gene matches: 12. This CDR3 contains 15 residues. The CDR3 is CATRTGYYFNSPLHF. DNA of the CDR3: TGTGCCACCAGGACAGGGTATTACTTTAATTCACCCCTCCACTTT. Based on the CDR3 plus reference TRBV30 and TRBJ1-6, the full variable domain is SQTIHQWPATLVQPVGSPLSLECTVEGTSNPNLYWYRQAAGRGLQLLFYSVGIGQISSEVPQNLSASRPQDRQFILSSKKLLLSDSGFYLCATRTGYYFNSPLHFGNGTRLTVT.

The chain has TRBV27 and TRBJ1-4, with TRBD1 matching over 7 bases. This CDR3 has 14 amino acids. CDR1 is MNHEY and CDR2 is SMNVEV in the germline V gene (reference sequence). V gave up 0 bases and J gave up 8 bases; unmatched junction bases: 3. CDR3 sequence (DNA): TGTGCCAGCAGTTTATCGGCAGGGGGAGAAAAACTGTTTTTT. It is translated as CASSLSAGGEKLFF.

Written as DNA, the CDR3 is TGCGCCAGCAAGATGGGGGGGAACACTGAAGCTTTCTTT. This gives the protein CASKMGGNTEAFF. The V call is TRBV10-2, the J call TRBJ1-1; D perhaps matches TRBD1 (5 bases). With 7 bases removed from V and 1 base from J, the gap between germline ends came to 10 bases. CDR3 length: 13 amino acids. Germline V gene data show CDR1 as WSHSY and CDR2 as SAAADI.

V and J are TRBV4-2 and TRBJ1-5; 8 bases agree with TRBD1. Germline CDR1 is LGHNA and CDR2 is YNFKEQ. This CDR3 region has 14 residues. J gave up 5 bases and V 5 bases, and 5 bases lay outside the gene matches. Here the CDR3 DNA reads TGTGCCAGCAGCAGACAGGGGTCGGATCAGCCCCAGCATTTT. Its protein product is CASSRQGSDQPQHF.

A few counts support this clone. This rearrangement joins TRBV6-5 to TRBJ1-2, with 8 bases fitting TRBD1. Trimming cost V 5 bases and J 7 bases; bases outside gene matches: 9. CDR1 MNHEY and CDR2 SVGAGI come from the germline V gene. CDR3 length: 14 residues. The CDR3 region has the DNA TGTGCCAGCAGTCTCAAGGACAGGGCAAGTGGCTACACCTTC. It specifies CASSLKDRASGYTF.

The gene calls are TRBV7-9 and TRBJ1-1; perhaps TRBD1 as D (5 bases). The CDR3 loop spans 11 amino acids. Looked up from germline, CDR1 is SEHNR and CDR2 is FQNEAQ (reference sequence). The V end was cut by 4 bases, the J end by 10 bases, with 10 bases between. The CDR3 protein is CASSYPGGAFF. Written as DNA, the CDR3 is TGTGCCAGCAGCTACCCCGGGGGAGCTTTCTTT.

The chain is built from TRBV6-4 and TRBJ2-2; no firm D call. The CDR3 sequence is 15 residues long. The germline CDR1 and CDR2 sequences are MRHNA and SNTAGT. Trimming left V 2 bases short and J 3 bases short, with 10 bases between. The CDR3 here is CASSDRPGYTGELFF. Here the CDR3 DNA reads TGTGCCAGCAGTGACAGGCCGGGTTACACCGGGGAGCTGTTTTTT.

V is TRBV5-4 and J is TRBJ1-3; 12 nucleotides match TRBD1. The CDR3 sequence is 18 residues long. The germline CDR1 and CDR2 sequences are SGHNT and YYREEE (reference sequence). Trimming cost V 3 bases and J 2 bases; bases outside gene matches: 9. The CDR3 DNA is TGTGCCAGCAGCTCCCGGGACAGGGGGCTTAATGCTGGAAACACCATATATTTT. This encodes CASSSRDRGLNAGNTIYF.

The chain couples TRBV19 to TRBJ2-5, with D perhaps matching TRBD1 (5 bases). Germline values: CDR1 LNHDA, CDR2 SQIVND (reference sequence). V was shortened by 2 bases and J by 1 base, with 8 bases between the two germline ends. The CDR3 length is 14 residues. CDR3 DNA: TGTGCCAGTAGTATACAGGGCCTCCAAGAGACCCAGTACTTC. As protein: CASSIQGLQETQYF.

The rearrangement joins TRBV7-9 to TRBJ2-7; 9 bases map to TRBD1. Trimming took 5 bases from V and 7 from J; bases not matched to a gene: 15. Germline V gene data show CDR1 as SEHNR and CDR2 as FQNEAQ (reference sequence). The CDR3 length is 16 residues. CDR3 protein: CASSRRPGQGIGEQYF. In nucleotides, the CDR3 is TGTGCCAGCAGCCGACGACCGGGACAGGGTATCGGTGAGCAGTACTTC.

This chain uses TRBV3-1 (or the pseudogene TRBV3-2) with TRBJ1-2; TRBD1 might be the D (5 bases). Germline V gene sequence: CDR1 LGHDT, CDR2 YNNKEL (reference sequence). V lost 2 bases and J lost 2, with 12 bases in between. This CDR3 is 15 amino acids long. This CDR3 reads CASSQTNWGNYGYTF. The CDR3 coding sequence is TGTGCCAGCAGCCAAACAAACTGGGGCAACTATGGCTACACCTTC.

This clone was counted a single time. J is TRBJ2-5 and V is TRBV6-5, with 7 bases aligning to TRBD2. Losses at the gene ends were 0 bases for V and 2 bases for J; bases not matched to a gene: 3. This CDR3 comprises 15 residues. The germline CDR1 and CDR2 sequences are MNHEY and SVGAGI. CDR3 residues: CASSYSGTNQETQYF. CDR3 bases: TGTGCCAGCAGTTACTCGGGGACTAATCAAGAGACCCAGTACTTC.

The chain combines TRBV2 with TRBJ1-5; TRBD1 matches at 7 bases. J was trimmed by 10 bases and V by 2 bases; bases with no gene match: 8. The length of the CDR3 is 14 residues. Germline V gene lookup returns CDR1 SNHLY and CDR2 FYNNEI. The CDR3 nucleotides read TGTGCCAGCAGTGAACAGGCCAGGGGGAGACCCCAGCATTTT. As protein: CASSEQARGRPQHF.

The chain employs TRBV27 and TRBJ1-3; possibly TRBD1 for D (5 bases). Deletions cut 5 bases from V and 4 bases from J, with 15 bases between. This CDR3 region has 15 residues. The V gene's germline CDR1 is MNHEY and CDR2 SMNVEV (reference sequence). CDR3 DNA sequence: TGTGCCAGCAGTCCATGGAGACAGTCCGGAAACACCATATATTTT. Residues: CASSPWRQSGNTIYF.

This clone was counted at least ten times. The V and J genes are TRBV2 and TRBJ2-7, with D perhaps matching TRBD1 (5 bases). Germline CDR1 and CDR2: SNHLY and FYNNEI. V was shortened by 0 bases and J by 7 bases, with 16 bases between the two germline ends. The CDR3 contains 15 residues. The CDR3 loop reads CASSEAGQSLGEQYF. As DNA, the CDR3 is TGTGCCAGCAGTGAAGCGGGGCAGAGTCTTGGAGAGCAGTACTTC.

This chain connects TRBV10-3 to TRBJ2-5, with TRBD2 as a possible D gene (5 bases). Trimming took 6 bases from V and 1 from J, leaving 6 bases between them. Germline values: CDR1 ENHRY, CDR2 SYGVKD. The CDR3 totals 12 residues. The CDR3 loop is CAISGVQETQYF. As DNA, the CDR3 is TGTGCCATCAGCGGGGTCCAAGAGACCCAGTACTTC.